The present TCR beta chain was sequenced within a study of memory CD8 T cells in hepatitis C reinfection. Study-level background: Between 3 and 8 weeks after reinfection detection, peak samples were drawn. General study points: Only a handful of donors prevented definitive conclusions about public clonotypes.

This clone was seen only a few times. Its antigen is unknown. As to time point: peak reinfection, 3 to 8 weeks after reinfection detection. TCR sequencing was done directly ex vivo on sorted cells, without expansion in vitro. Trimming left V 7 bases short and J 3 bases short, with 13 bases between. CDR3 size: 14 residues. Germline V gene sequence: CDR1 MNHEY, CDR2 SMNVEV (reference sequence). The method was immunoSEQ multiplex PCR; TCRdb's version includes in-frame clones alone and lacks a portion of them. Among more than 35,000 clones listed, roughly 90% were seen once. Material for sequencing was naive CD8+ T cells sorted from blood. This receptor was taken from a man between 18 and 29 years old with hepatitis C virus infection. The chain uses TRBV27 and TRBJ1-5, with D perhaps matching TRBD1 (6 bases). This CDR3 reads CASTPTGPNQPQHF. CDR3 coding DNA: TGTGCCAGCACCCCGACAGGACCCAATCAGCCCCAGCATTTT.